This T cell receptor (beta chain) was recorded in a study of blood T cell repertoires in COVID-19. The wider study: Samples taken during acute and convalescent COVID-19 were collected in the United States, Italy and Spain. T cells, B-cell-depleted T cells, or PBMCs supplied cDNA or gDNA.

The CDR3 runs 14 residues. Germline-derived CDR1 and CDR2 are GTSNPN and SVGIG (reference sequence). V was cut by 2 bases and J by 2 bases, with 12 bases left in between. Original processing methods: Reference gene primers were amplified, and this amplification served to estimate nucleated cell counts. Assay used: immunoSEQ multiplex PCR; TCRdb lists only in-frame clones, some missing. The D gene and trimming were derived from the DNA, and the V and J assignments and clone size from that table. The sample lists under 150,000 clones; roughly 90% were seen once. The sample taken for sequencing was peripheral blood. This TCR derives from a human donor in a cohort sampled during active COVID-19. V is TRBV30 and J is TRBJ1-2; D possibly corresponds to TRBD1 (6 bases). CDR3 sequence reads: CAWSKTGANYGYTF. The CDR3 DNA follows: TGTGCCTGGAGTAAGACAGGAGCGAACTATGGCTACACCTTC.